The clone carrying this TCR beta chain occurred a few times. The germline V gene has CDR1 SGHKS and CDR2 YYEKEE (reference sequence). Trimming left V 1 base short and J 3 bases short, with 11 bases between. The CDR3 is made up of 15 amino acids. In addition to blood RNA drawn from unsorted whole blood, germline DNA was extracted. Among the patients, all had chronic HBV infection and none had been treated. The data belong to a study of tumor-infiltrating lymphocytes in primary liver carcinoma. Study summary: Among the tumors, stages were T1-T3 N0M0 and sizes about 4 to 10 cm. The yield of productive TCRbeta reads per sample was roughly 3.5 to 7.5 million and was similar across tissue types.

Using a constant-region primer together with ProtoScript II reverse transcriptase, TCR beta cDNA was made from 500 to 650 ng of total RNA. A slightly modified ARM-PCR protocol with three nested multiplex PCR rounds produced these TCR beta libraries. TRBV1-TRBV30 forward primers paired with a C-beta reverse primer drove the first two PCR rounds, about 9 cycles each. TCRdb re-called the multiplex PCR reads through MiXCR, storing one row per CDR3 protein. The repertoire includes about 180,000 distinct CDR3 sequences, about 60% of them detected once, and about 70% sits in the top ten. The sequenced sample consisted of peripheral blood. This sequence joins TRBV5-5 and TRBJ1-5; the D gene is possibly TRBD1 (6 bases). The source is a man aged 40-55 years with primary liver carcinoma and hepatitis B virus infection. CDR3 DNA sequence: TGTGCCAGCAGCTTGAGGGGGGGTTACAATCAGCCCCAGCATTTT. This codes for CASSLRGGYNQPQHF.